This TCR beta chain is drawn from a study of T cell changes during pregnancy in multiple sclerosis. In germline, CDR1 is MNHNY, CDR2 SVGAGI (reference sequence). CDR3 length: 15 amino acids. Germline trimming cut 5 bases from V and 11 bases from J; bases unmatched to any gene: 10. Profiled with immunoSEQ multiplex PCR; TCRdb holds only in-frame clones, not every one. Here the sample spans tens of thousands of clones, less than 95% being singletons. The source is a female donor with multiple sclerosis, enrolled in a pregnancy study. The rearrangement joins TRBV6-6 to TRBJ1-6; 9 positions match TRBD1. Source: CD8+ T cells from peripheral blood mononuclear cells, taken before pregnancy. The CDR3 DNA is TGTGCCAGCAGTGACTGGACAGGGGAAAATACACCCCTCCACTTT. Its translation is CASSDWTGENTPLHF.